This T cell receptor beta chain derives from a study of neurological immune-mediated disorders. This clonotype has at least ten counts. Its antigen is unknown. Study-wide results and limits: Expanded clones shared no identical CDR3 amino acid sequences across subjects, which suggested private TCR-beta repertoires in all groups.

This CDR3 has 17 amino acids. Germline lookup yields CDR1 LGHDT and CDR2 YNNKEL (reference sequence). The junction had 5 bases not matched to a gene; V was cut back by 5 bases and J by 2 bases. 5'RACE generated cDNA with 10-nucleotide random UMIs. TCRdb independently ran MiXCR on the 5' RACE reads; one entry per CDR3 protein. The top ten hold roughly an eighth of the sample, which has some 60,000 distinct CDR3 sequences, about 10% seen once. Time point specified: longitudinal time-point 2. A blood bank in Maryland, USA, provided the volunteers who served as healthy controls. PBMCs numbering 2 million and stored at -80 C yielded the unsorted libraries.

Sequencing was performed on PBMCs. This chain connects TRBV3-1 to TRBJ2-5; TRBD2 matches 16 bases. This clonotype originated in a man aged 30 to 39 in good health. The CDR3 here is CASSGTSGRAMQETQYF. The CDR3 bases are TGTGCCAGCAGCGGGACTAGCGGGAGGGCTATGCAAGAGACCCAGTACTTC.